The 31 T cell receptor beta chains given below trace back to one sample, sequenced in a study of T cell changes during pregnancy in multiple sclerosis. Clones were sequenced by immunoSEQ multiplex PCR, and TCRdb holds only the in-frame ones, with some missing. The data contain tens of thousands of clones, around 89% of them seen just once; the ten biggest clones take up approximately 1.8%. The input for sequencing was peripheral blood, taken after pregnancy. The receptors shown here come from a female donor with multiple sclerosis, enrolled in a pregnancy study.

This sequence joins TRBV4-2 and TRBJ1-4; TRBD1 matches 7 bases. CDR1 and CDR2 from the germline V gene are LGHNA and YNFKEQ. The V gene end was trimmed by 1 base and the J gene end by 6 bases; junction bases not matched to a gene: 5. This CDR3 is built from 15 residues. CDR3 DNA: TGTGCCAGCAGCCAAGCCGGGACAGAATATGAAAAACTGTTTTTT. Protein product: CASSQAGTEYEKLFF.

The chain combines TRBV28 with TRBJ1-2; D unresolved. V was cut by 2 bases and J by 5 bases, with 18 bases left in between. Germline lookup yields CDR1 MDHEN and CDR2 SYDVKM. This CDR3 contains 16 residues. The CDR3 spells CASSLGPGEGRYGYTF. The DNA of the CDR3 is TGTGCCAGCAGTTTAGGTCCCGGGGAAGGAAGATATGGCTACACCTTC.

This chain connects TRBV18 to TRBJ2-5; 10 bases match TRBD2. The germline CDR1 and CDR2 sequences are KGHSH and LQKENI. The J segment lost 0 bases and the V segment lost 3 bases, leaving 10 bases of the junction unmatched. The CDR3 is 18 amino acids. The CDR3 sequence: CASSPRGGTSGNQETQYF. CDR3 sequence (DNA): TGTGCCAGCTCACCCCGGGGAGGCACTAGCGGGAACCAAGAGACCCAGTACTTC.

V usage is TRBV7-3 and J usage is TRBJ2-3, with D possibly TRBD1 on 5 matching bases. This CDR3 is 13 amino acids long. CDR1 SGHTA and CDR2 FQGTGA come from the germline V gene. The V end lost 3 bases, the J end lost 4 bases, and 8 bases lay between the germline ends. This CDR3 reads CASSFQGADTQYF. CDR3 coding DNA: TGTGCCAGCAGCTTCCAGGGTGCAGATACGCAGTATTTT.

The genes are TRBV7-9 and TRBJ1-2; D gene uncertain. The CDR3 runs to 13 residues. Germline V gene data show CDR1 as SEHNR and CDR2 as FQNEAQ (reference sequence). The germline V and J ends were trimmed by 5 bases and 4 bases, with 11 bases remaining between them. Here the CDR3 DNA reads TGTGCCAGCAGCCAGGTCCGAATCTATGGCTACACCTTC. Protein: CASSQVRIYGYTF.

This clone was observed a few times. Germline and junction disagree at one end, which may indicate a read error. The CDR3 sequence is CASSLGSGVTGELFF. The CDR3 DNA follows: TGTGCTAGCAGCTTGGGATCGGGGGTGACCGGGGAGCTGTTTTTT. The chain uses TRBV7-7 and TRBJ2-2, with TRBD2 as a possible D gene (6 bases). The CDR3 runs to 15 residues. Germline CDR1 and CDR2: SSHAT and FNYEAQ (reference sequence).

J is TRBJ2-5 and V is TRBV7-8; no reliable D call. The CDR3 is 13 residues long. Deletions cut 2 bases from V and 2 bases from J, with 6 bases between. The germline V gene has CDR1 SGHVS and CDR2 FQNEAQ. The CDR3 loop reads CASSLTIQETQYF. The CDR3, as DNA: TGTGCCAGCAGCTTAACAATACAAGAGACCCAGTACTTC. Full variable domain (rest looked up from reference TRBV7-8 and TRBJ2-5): GAGVSQSPRYKVAKRGQDVALRCDPISGHVSLFWYQQALGQGPEFLTYFQNEAQLDKSGLPSDRFFAERPEGSVSTLKIQRTQQEDSAVYLCASSLTIQETQYFGPGTRLLVL.

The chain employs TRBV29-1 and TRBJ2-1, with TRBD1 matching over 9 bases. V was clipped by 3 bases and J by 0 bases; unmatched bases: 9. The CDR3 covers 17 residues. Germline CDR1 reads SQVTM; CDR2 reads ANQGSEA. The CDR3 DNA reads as TGCAGCGTTGACGGGCCGGAACAGGGGGCCTCCTACAATGAGCAGTTCTTC. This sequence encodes CSVDGPEQGASYNEQFF.

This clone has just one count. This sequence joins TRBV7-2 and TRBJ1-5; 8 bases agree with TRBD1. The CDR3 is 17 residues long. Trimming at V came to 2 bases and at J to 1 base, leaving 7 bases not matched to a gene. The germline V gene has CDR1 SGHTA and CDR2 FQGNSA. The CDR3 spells CASSLFGTGGSNQPQHF. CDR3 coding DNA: TGTGCCAGCAGCTTATTTGGGACAGGAGGAAGCAATCAGCCCCAGCATTTT. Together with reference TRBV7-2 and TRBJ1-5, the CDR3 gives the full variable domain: GAGVSQSPSNKVTEKGKDVELRCDPISGHTALYWYRQSLGQGLEFLIYFQGNSAPDKSGLPSDRFSAERTGGSVSTLTIQRTQQEDSAVYLCASSLFGTGGSNQPQHFGDGTRLSIL.

CDR3 amino acids: CASSLSLTGELFF. For the CDR3, the DNA is TGTGCCAGCTCACTTAGTCTCACCGGGGAGCTGTTTTTT. The V call is TRBV18, the J call TRBJ2-2, with unresolved D. The germline V and J ends were trimmed by 4 bases and 4 bases, with 7 bases remaining between them. Germline V gene lookup returns CDR1 KGHSH and CDR2 LQKENI. CDR3 size: 13 residues.

CDR3 amino acids: CASSPGGQETLHEQFF. In DNA, the CDR3 is TGTGCCAGCAGCCCGGGGGGGCAGGAGACCCTTCATGAGCAGTTCTTC. The genes are TRBV5-4 and TRBJ2-1, with 8 positions matching TRBD2. Looked up from germline, CDR1 is SGHNT and CDR2 is YYREEE (reference sequence). CDR3 size: 16 residues. V lost 4 bases, J lost 8 bases, and 14 bases stayed unmatched. Combining the CDR3 with reference TRBV5-4 and TRBJ2-1 gives the whole variable domain ETGVTQSPTHLIKTRGQQVTLRCSSQSGHNTVSWYQQALGQGPQFIFQYYREEENGRGNFPPRFSGLQFPNYSSELNVNALELDDSALYLCASSPGGQETLHEQFFGPGTRLTVL.

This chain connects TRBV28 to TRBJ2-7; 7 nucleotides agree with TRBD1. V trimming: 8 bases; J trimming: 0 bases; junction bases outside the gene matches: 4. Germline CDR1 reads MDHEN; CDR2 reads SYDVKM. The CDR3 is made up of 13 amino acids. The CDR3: CASGTANSYEQYF. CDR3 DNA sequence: TGTGCCAGCGGGACAGCGAACTCCTACGAGCAGTACTTC.

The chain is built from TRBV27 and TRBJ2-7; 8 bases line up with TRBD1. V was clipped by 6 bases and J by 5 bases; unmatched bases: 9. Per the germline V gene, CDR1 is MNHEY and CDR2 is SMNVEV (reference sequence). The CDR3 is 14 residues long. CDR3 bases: TGTGCCAGCAGCACCGGGACAGGCGAACACGAGCAGTACTTC. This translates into CASSTGTGEHEQYF.

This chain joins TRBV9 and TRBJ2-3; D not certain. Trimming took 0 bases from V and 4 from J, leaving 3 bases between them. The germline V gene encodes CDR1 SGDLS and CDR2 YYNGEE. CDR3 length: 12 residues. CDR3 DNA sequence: TGTGCCAGCAGCGTAGCAGCAGATACGCAGTATTTT. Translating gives CASSVAADTQYF.

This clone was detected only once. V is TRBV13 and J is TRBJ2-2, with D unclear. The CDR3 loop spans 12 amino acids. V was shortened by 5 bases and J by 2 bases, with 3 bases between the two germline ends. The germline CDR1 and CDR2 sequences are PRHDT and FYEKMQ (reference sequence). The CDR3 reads CASSRNTGELFF. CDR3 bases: TGTGCCAGCAGCCGTAACACCGGGGAGCTGTTTTTT.

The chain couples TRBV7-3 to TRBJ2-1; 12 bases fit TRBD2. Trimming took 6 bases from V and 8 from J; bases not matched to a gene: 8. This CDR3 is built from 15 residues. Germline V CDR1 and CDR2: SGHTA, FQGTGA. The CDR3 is CASSLLAGGGDEQFF. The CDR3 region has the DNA TGTGCCAGCAGTTTACTAGCGGGGGGAGGGGATGAGCAGTTCTTC.

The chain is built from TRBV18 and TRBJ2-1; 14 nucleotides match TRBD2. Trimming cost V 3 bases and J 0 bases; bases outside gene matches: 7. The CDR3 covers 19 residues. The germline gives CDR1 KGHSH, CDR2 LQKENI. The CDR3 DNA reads TGTGCCAGCTCACCTGGGACTAGCGGGGGCCAGAGCTCCTACAATGAGCAGTTCTTC. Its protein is CASSPGTSGGQSSYNEQFF.

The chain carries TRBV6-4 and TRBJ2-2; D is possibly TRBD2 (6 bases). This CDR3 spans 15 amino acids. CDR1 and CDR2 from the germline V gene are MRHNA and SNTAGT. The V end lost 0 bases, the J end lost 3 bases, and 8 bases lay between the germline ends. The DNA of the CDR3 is TGTGCCAGCAGTGACTCTCCGGGGGACACCGGGGAGCTGTTTTTT. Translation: CASSDSPGDTGELFF.

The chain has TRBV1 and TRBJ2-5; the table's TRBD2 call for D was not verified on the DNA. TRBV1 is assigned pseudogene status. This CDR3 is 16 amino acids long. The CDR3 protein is CTSGNAGTSEVETQYF. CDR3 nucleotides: TGCACCAGCGGGAACGCCGGGACTAGCGAGGTAGAGACCCAGTACTTC.

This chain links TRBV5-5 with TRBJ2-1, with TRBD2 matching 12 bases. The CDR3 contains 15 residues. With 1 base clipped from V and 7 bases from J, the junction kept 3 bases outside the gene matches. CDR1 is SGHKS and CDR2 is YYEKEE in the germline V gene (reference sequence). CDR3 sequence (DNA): TGTGCCAGCAGCTTGCTAGCGGGGGGGCTGAATGAGCAGTTCTTC. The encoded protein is CASSLLAGGLNEQFF.

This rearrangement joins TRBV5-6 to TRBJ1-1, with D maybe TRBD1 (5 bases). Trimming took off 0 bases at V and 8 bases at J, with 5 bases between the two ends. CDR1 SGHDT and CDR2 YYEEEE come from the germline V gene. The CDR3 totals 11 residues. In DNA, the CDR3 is TGTGCCAGCAGCTTGGGACAGGAAGCTTTCTTT. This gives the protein CASSLGQEAFF.

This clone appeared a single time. The CDR3, as DNA: TGTGCCAGCAGCTTAATAGCCCTAGCGGGGGCGAATGAGCAGTTCTTC. Protein sequence: CASSLIALAGANEQFF. This chain links TRBV7-3 with TRBJ2-1, with 10 bases aligning to TRBD2. The CDR3 contains 16 residues. J lost 7 bases, V lost 1 base, and 7 bases had no gene match. Germline CDR1 is SGHTA and CDR2 is FQGTGA.

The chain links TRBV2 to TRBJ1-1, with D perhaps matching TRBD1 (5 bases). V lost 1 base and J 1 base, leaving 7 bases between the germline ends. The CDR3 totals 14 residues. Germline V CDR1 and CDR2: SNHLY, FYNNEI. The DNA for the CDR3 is TGTGCCAGCAGTGAAGACAGGTGGAACACTGAAGCTTTCTTT. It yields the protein CASSEDRWNTEAFF.

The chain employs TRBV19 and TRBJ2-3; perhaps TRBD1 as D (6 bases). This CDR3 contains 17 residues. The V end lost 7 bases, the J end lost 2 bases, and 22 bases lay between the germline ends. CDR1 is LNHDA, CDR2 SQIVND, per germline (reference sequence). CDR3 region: CASTTDPGTQVTDTQYF. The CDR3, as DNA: TGTGCCAGTACCACCGATCCCGGGACACAAGTCACAGATACGCAGTATTTT. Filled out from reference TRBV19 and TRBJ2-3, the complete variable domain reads DGGITQSPKYLFRKEGQNVTLSCEQNLNHDAMYWYRQDPGQGLRLIYYSQIVNDFQKGDIAEGYSVSREKKESFPLTVTSAQKNPTAFYLCASTTDPGTQVTDTQYFGPGTRLTVL.

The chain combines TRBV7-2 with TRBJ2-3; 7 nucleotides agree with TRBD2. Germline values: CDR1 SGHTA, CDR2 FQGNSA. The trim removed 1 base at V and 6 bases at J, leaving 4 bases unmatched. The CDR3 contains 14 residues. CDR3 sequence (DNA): TGTGCCAGCAGCTTAGGGGGAGGGGCTGATACGCAGTATTTT. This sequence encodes CASSLGGGADTQYF.

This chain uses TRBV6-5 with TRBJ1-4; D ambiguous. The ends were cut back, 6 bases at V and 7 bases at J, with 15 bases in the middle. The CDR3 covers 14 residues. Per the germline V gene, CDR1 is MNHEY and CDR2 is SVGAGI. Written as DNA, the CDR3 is TGTGCCAGCAGACGACTGAGGCTGGTTGAAAAACTGTTTTTT. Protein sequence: CASRRLRLVEKLFF.

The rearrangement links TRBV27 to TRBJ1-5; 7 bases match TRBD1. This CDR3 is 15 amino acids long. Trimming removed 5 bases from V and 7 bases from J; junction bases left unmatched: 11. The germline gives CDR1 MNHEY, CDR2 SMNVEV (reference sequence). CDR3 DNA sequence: TGTGCCAGCAGTCCAGAGACAGGGTACGCACAGCCCCAGCATTTT. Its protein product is CASSPETGYAQPQHF.

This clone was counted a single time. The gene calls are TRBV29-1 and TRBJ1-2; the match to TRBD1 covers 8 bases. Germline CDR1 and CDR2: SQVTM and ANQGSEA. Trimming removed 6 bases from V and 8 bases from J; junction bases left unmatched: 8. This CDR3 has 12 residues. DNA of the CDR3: TGCAGCGTCACCGGACAGGGCTGGGGCTACACCTTC. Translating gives CSVTGQGWGYTF. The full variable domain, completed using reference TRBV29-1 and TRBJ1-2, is SAVISQKPSRDICQRGTSLTIQCQVDSQVTMMFWYRQQPGQSLTLIATANQGSEATYESGFVIDKFPISRPNLTFSTLTVSNMSPEDSSIYLCSVTGQGWGYTFGSGTRLTVV.

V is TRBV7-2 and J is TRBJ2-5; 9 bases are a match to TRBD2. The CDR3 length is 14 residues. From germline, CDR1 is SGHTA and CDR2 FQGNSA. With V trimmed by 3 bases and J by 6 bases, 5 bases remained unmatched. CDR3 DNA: TGTGCCAGCAGCTTTGGCGGGGGGGTGAAGACCCAGTACTTC. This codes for CASSFGGGVKTQYF.

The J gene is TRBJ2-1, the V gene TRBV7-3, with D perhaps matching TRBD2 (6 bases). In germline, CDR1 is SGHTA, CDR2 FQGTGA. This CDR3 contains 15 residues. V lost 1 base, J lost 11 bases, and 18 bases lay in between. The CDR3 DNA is TGTGCCAGCAGCTTAAATTTTATCGGCGGGACCAAGCAGTTCTTC. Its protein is CASSLNFIGGTKQFF.

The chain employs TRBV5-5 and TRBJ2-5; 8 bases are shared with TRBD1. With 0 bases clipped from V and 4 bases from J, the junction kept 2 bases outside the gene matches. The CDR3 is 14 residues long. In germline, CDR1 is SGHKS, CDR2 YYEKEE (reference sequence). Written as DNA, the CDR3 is TGTGCCAGCAGCTTGGTTACAGGGGGAGAGACCCAGTACTTC. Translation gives CASSLVTGGETQYF.